The 15 T cell receptor beta chains given below trace back to one sample, sequenced in a study of cytomegalovirus exposure and HLA in healthy donors. PCR involved 60 Vbeta and 13 Jbeta primers. The table came from immunoSEQ multiplex PCR; TCRdb's copy has only in-frame clones and leaves some out. The sample lists 150,000 to 200,000 clones, 77% occurring once. The sequenced sample consisted of PBMCs. These TCRs come from a woman aged 25 to 45 in good health and CMV-seropositive.

The J gene is TRBJ1-2, the V gene TRBV19; 9 nucleotides agree with TRBD1. Germline V gives CDR1 LNHDA, CDR2 SQIVND (reference sequence). Germline trimming cut 6 bases from V and 8 bases from J; bases unmatched to any gene: 1. This CDR3 is built from 11 residues. This chain's CDR3 is CASRDRGGYTF. The CDR3 coding sequence is TGTGCCAGTAGGGACAGGGGCGGCTACACCTTC. Based on the CDR3 plus reference TRBV19 and TRBJ1-2, the full variable domain is DGGITQSPKYLFRKEGQNVTLSCEQNLNHDAMYWYRQDPGQGLRLIYYSQIVNDFQKGDIAEGYSVSREKKESFPLTVTSAQKNPTAFYLCASRDRGGYTFGSGTRLTVV.

The chain recombines TRBV6-5 with TRBJ2-2; 7 nucleotides line up with TRBD2. The germline CDR1 and CDR2 sequences are MNHEY and SVGAGI. The CDR3 is 14 residues long. The junction had 7 bases not matched to a gene; V was cut back by 8 bases and J by 4 bases. The CDR3 loop is CASRWGGTTGELFF. Written as DNA, the CDR3 is TGTGCCAGCCGTTGGGGGGGTACCACCGGGGAGCTGTTTTTT.

The rearrangement uses TRBV6-1 and TRBJ1-5; tentative D call: TRBD1 (5 bases). Trimming left V 6 bases short and J 2 bases short, with 14 bases between. There are 15 residues in the CDR3. Germline V lookup: CDR1 MNHNS, CDR2 SASEGT. CDR3 in DNA: TGTGCCAGCAGCCCACGAGGACAAGGCAATCAGCCCCAGCATTTT. Amino acid sequence: CASSPRGQGNQPQHF.

The gene calls are TRBV5-1 and TRBJ2-2, with unresolved D. V lost 5 bases and J lost 1, with 9 bases in between. Germline CDR1 and CDR2: SGHRS and YFSETQ. The CDR3 spans 14 residues. Written as DNA, the CDR3 is TGCGCCAGCAGTCTCTCCGGGAACACCGGGGAGCTGTTTTTT. Translation gives CASSLSGNTGELFF.

This rearrangement joins TRBV7-2 to TRBJ2-7; 7 bases match TRBD2. This CDR3 contains 13 residues. Germline trimming cut 0 bases from V and 4 bases from J; bases unmatched to any gene: 0. Germline loops: CDR1 SGHTA, CDR2 FQGNSA. The CDR3 DNA sequence: TGTGCCAGCAGCTTAGCGGGAGGGTACGAGCAGTACTTC. Translating gives CASSLAGGYEQYF. Combining the CDR3 with reference TRBV7-2 and TRBJ2-7 gives the whole variable domain GAGVSQSPSNKVTEKGKDVELRCDPISGHTALYWYRQSLGQGLEFLIYFQGNSAPDKSGLPSDRFSAERTGGSVSTLTIQRTQQEDSAVYLCASSLAGGYEQYFGPGTRLTVT.

The chain links TRBV2 to TRBJ2-1, with D perhaps matching TRBD2 (6 bases). Trimming pared 3 bases from V and 3 bases from J, leaving 12 bases between. CDR1 SNHLY and CDR2 FYNNEI come from the germline V gene. The CDR3 has 15 amino acids. Written as DNA, the CDR3 is TGTGCCAGCAGTGATGGGCGGGAAGGCTACAATGAGCAGTTCTTC. Amino acid sequence: CASSDGREGYNEQFF.

This clone was observed once. The chain couples TRBV7-9 to TRBJ1-5, with TRBD1 matching over 7 bases. V lost 5 bases to trimming and J lost 4 bases; unmatched junction nucleotides: 8. The germline CDR1 and CDR2 sequences are SEHNR and FQNEAQ (reference sequence). The CDR3 has 15 residues. CDR3 sequence reads: CASSAGQNQNQPQHF. CDR3 in DNA: TGTGCCAGCAGCGCGGGACAGAACCAGAATCAGCCCCAGCATTTT.

This chain joins TRBV11-2 and TRBJ2-7, with 8 bases matching TRBD2. With 4 bases clipped from V and 3 bases from J, the junction kept 5 bases outside the gene matches. The CDR3 length is 14 residues. Germline V CDR1 and CDR2: SGHAT, FQNNGV. The CDR3 bases are TGTGCCAGCAGCTCGGGACTAGTGGGCTACGAGCAGTACTTC. It codes for CASSSGLVGYEQYF.

The J gene is TRBJ2-7, the V gene TRBV7-6; 8 bases agree with TRBD1. The CDR3 spans 14 residues. The V segment lost 3 bases and the J segment 6 bases; nucleotides outside the gene matches: 7. The germline V gene has CDR1 SGHVS and CDR2 FNYEAQ. CDR3 residues: CASSFGQGASEQYF. The CDR3 DNA sequence: TGTGCCAGCAGCTTCGGACAGGGAGCCTCCGAGCAGTACTTC.

The chain's CDR3 is CASRLNREPSDEQFF. Written as DNA, the CDR3 is TGTGCCAGCAGACTCAACCGGGAACCAAGCGATGAGCAGTTCTTC. V usage is TRBV7-2 and J usage is TRBJ2-1; weak D call: TRBD2 (5 bases). V gave up 6 bases and J gave up 8 bases, with 20 bases separating them. Germline V lookup: CDR1 SGHTA, CDR2 FQGNSA. There are 15 residues in the CDR3.

The chain couples TRBV29-1 to TRBJ2-1; tentative D call: TRBD1 (7 bases). CDR3 size: 13 residues. With 8 bases removed from V and 0 bases from J, the gap between germline ends came to 11 bases. Germline CDR1 is SQVTM and CDR2 is ANQGSEA. CDR3 sequence reads: CSTRDSSYNEQFF. The CDR3 coding sequence is TGCAGCACGCGGGACAGCTCCTACAATGAGCAGTTCTTC.

With regard to this clone: The germline gene is not matched at one end of the junction; a read error may be the cause. The V call is TRBV2, the J call TRBJ2-5; 7 nucleotides match TRBD1. Germline CDR1 and CDR2: SNHLY and FYNNEI. The CDR3 totals 15 residues. CDR3 amino acids: CASSEDREIRETQYF. CDR3 coding DNA: TGTGCCAGCAGCGAAGACAGGGAGATCCGAGAGACCCAGTACTTC.

The J gene is TRBJ2-5, the V gene TRBV19; 7 bases map to TRBD1. V was pared by 3 bases and J by 1 base, with 5 bases of the junction left unmatched. This CDR3 contains 15 residues. CDR1 and CDR2 from the germline V gene are LNHDA and SQIVND (reference sequence). This CDR3 reads CASSMQRGLQETQYF. In DNA form, the CDR3 reads TGTGCCAGTAGTATGCAAAGGGGGCTCCAAGAGACCCAGTACTTC.

Concerning this clone itself: Its ends do not fully match the called genes, so a read error is possible. V and J are TRBV28 and TRBJ2-7; tentatively, D is TRBD1 (7 bases). The CDR3 has 12 amino acids. CDR1 and CDR2 from the germline V gene are MDHEN and SYDVKM. The CDR3 DNA follows: TGTGCCAGCACCCCGGCGGGGACAGAGCTGTACTTC. It is translated as CASTPAGTELYF.

V gene TRBV5-4 combines with J gene TRBJ2-1; 11 positions match TRBD2. V was pared by 0 bases and J by 6 bases, with 8 bases of the junction left unmatched. In germline, CDR1 is SGHNT, CDR2 YYREEE (reference sequence). The CDR3 has 17 amino acids. CDR3 loop: CASSLGTLAGVRNEQFF. The CDR3 coding sequence is TGTGCCAGCAGCTTGGGGACACTAGCGGGAGTGCGCAATGAGCAGTTCTTC.